This TCR beta chain is drawn from a study of technical replicates of blood from several donors. Germline-derived CDR1 and CDR2 are SGDLS and YYNGEE. The CDR3 is made up of 15 amino acids. Trimming cost V 0 bases and J 0 bases; bases outside gene matches: 2. Profiled with immunoSEQ multiplex PCR; TCRdb holds only in-frame clones, not every one. The sample lists more than 80,000 clones, 95% occurring once. The chain couples TRBV9 to TRBJ2-7; the match to TRBD1 covers 8 bases. The specimen was T cells isolated from PBMCs. The TCR originated in a human donor in good health. CDR3: CASSVGGTGSYEQYF. In nucleotides, the CDR3 is TGTGCCAGCAGCGTAGGCGGGACAGGCTCCTACGAGCAGTACTTC.